The sequence of this T cell receptor (beta chain) was determined in a study of T cells in Graves' hyperthyroidism and ophthalmopathy. Points from the study as a whole: For ophthalmopathy, model prediction preceded onset by a median roughly 5.9 months.

Researchers took RNA transcripts and amplified the TCR beta CDR3 regions from them. Using the HTBI primer set, a first-round RT-PCR was run on the TCR CDR3. TCRdb itself ran the multiplex PCR reads through MiXCR, one entry per CDR3 protein. The data show more than 250,000 distinct CDR3 sequences, over 12% seen once. Orbital computed tomography, thyroid ultrasound, serum thyroxine and TRAb, and clinical symptoms together informed the diagnoses. This clonotype was detected ten times or more. The antigen remains undetermined. Source material: blood. This TCR derives from a woman aged 50 to 60 with Graves' hyperthyroidism that later progressed to Graves' ophthalmopathy.

The CDR3 reads CASSPGGANVLTF. CDR3 coding DNA: TGCGCCAGCAGCCCCGGGGGGGCCAACGTCCTGACTTTC. This chain joins TRBV5-1 and TRBJ2-6, with D unclear. V lost 4 bases, J lost 4 bases, and 6 bases lay in between. The CDR3 is 13 residues long. Germline V gene lookup returns CDR1 SGHRS and CDR2 YFSETQ.